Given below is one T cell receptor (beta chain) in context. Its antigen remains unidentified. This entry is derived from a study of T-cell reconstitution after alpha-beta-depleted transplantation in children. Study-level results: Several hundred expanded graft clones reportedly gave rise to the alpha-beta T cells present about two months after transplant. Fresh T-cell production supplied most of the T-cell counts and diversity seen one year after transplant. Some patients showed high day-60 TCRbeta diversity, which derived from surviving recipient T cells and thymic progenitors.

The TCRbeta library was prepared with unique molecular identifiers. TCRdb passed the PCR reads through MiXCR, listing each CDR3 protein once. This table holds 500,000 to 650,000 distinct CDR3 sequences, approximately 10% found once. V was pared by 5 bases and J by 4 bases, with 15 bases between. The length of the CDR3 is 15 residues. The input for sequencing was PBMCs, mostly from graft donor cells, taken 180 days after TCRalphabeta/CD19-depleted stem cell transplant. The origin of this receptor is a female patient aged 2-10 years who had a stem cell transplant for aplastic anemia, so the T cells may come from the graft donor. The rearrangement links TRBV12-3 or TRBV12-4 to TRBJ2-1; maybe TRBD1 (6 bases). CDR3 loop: CASSADSHTYNEQFF. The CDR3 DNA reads TGTGCCAGCAGTGCGGACAGCCACACTTACAATGAGCAGTTCTTC.